One and the same sample provided the 21 T cell receptor beta chains below, sequenced in a study of tumor-infiltrating lymphocytes in primary liver carcinoma (dated by TCRdb to the late 2010s). Total RNA and DNA were co-extracted from around 18-30 mg of bulk tissue with the AllPrep DNA/RNA mini kit, without cell sorting. The sequencer listed for this sample is Illumina HiSeq 2500. Using a constant-region primer and ProtoScript II reverse transcriptase, TCRbeta-specific cDNA was reverse-transcribed from 500 ng total RNA. The TCRbeta libraries were prepared through three rounds of nested multiplex PCR following a slightly modified ARM-PCR procedure. The first two PCR rounds used multiplex TRBV1-TRBV30 forward primers with a Cbeta reverse primer, each for about 10 cycles. TCRdb passed the public sequencing reads through fastp at Q25 and MiXCR, retaining productive beta sequences. Here each entry gathers all rows of one CDR3 protein and keeps the most common genes and DNA. The sample records about 23,000 distinct CDR3 sequences, roughly 80% of which are singletons. The ten largest account for less than 35% of the sample.

Sequenced material: liver tumor tissue from sampling region 5. The cell subset or site label, as the study defines it: tumor region T5, tumor centre. The origin of the receptors is a woman in her 30s with primary liver carcinoma and hepatitis B virus infection.

As for this clonotype: At one of its ends the junction is not consistent with the germline gene, which may arise from a read error. The gene calls are TRBV30 and TRBJ1-1; a weak D match, TRBD1 (5 bases). CDR1 GTSNPN and CDR2 SVGIG come from the germline V gene (reference sequence). The CDR3 covers 13 residues. Here the CDR3 DNA reads TGTGCCTGGAACTCCCAAGGGGACCCCGAAGCTCTCTTT. Amino acid sequence: CAWNSQGDPEALF.

This clonotype was seen once. At one end the junction does not follow the germline gene, possibly because of a read error. V gene TRBV9 combines with J gene TRBJ1-2, with 7 bases aligning to TRBD1. The CDR3 totals 13 residues. Per germline, CDR1 SGDLS and CDR2 YYNGEE. CDR3 amino acids: CATSVTGEESYTF. The DNA for the CDR3 is TGTGCCACCAGCGTTACAGGGGAGGAAAGCTACACCTTC.

Remarks on this clonotype: The junction does not match germline at one end; this may be a read error. This chain uses TRBV11-2 with TRBJ2-7; D gene unclear. The length of the CDR3 is 12 residues. The V gene's germline CDR1 is SGHAT and CDR2 FQNNGV. CDR3 amino acids: CANGLNLYEQYF. In DNA form, the CDR3 reads TGTGCCAACGGCTTAAATTTGTACGAGCAGTACTTT.

On this clonotype itself: This may come from a read error, since a much larger clone is one base off. This chain joins TRBV28 and TRBJ2-3; the match to TRBD1 covers 9 bases. The germline V gene encodes CDR1 MDHEN and CDR2 SYDVKM. J lost 8 bases, V lost 10 bases, and 13 bases had no gene match. This CDR3 has 14 amino acids. CDR3 DNA: TGTGCCACCTCCGGGACAGGGATGGAAGCTACGCAGTATTTT. It yields the protein CATSGTGMEATQYF.

The rearrangement links TRBV28 to TRBJ2-5; tentatively, D is TRBD2 (6 bases). This CDR3 contains 17 residues. Trimming left V 8 bases short and J 11 bases short, with 33 bases between. Per the germline V gene, CDR1 is MDHEN and CDR2 is SYDVKM. For the CDR3, the DNA is TGTGCCAGCGCGACTAGTCGGGAACTTAGGGGTATTTGGACTCAGTACTTC. This translates into CASATSRELRGIWTQYF.

The genes are TRBV12-3 or TRBV12-4 and TRBJ2-5; D is unresolved. The CDR3 has 14 residues. The CDR3 nucleotides are TGTGCAAGTAGTTACCCGGAGTCCCAAGAGACCCAGTACTTC. Translated, it gives CASSYPESQETQYF.

Worth noting for this clonotype: A read error may account for a junction end that differs from germline. The CDR3 sequence is CASSLAGFTNTWELFF. The CDR3 DNA follows: TGTGCTAGCAGCTTAGCTGGGTTCACGAACACCTGGGAGCTGTTTTTT. The chain employs TRBV11-2 and TRBJ2-2, with no clear D. Germline V gives CDR1 SGHAT, CDR2 FQNNGV. This CDR3 spans 16 amino acids.

This clonotype was counted between two and nine times. This is likely a read error, given that the CDR3 carries no conserved phenylalanine or tryptophan at its end. This sequence joins TRBV12-3 or TRBV12-4 and TRBJ2-1; no reliable D call. This CDR3 contains 13 residues. The CDR3 loop is CASSLGLFNEQFL. CDR3 coding DNA: TGTGCCAGTAGTTTAGGGTTATTTAATGAGCAGTTCCTC.

In regard to this clonotype: The final CDR3 position lacks the conserved phenylalanine or tryptophan, pointing to a likely read error. V usage is TRBV6-5 and J usage is TRBJ1-6, with D possibly TRBD1 on 5 matching bases. Germline CDR1 reads MNHEY; CDR2 reads SVGAGI. This CDR3 has 15 residues. CDR3 sequence (DNA): TGTGCCGGCAGGGAAAGGAGTGTCCCCCTTTCACCCCTCCACCTT. Residues: CAGRERSVPLSPLHL.

This clonotype was seen only a few times. The genes are TRBV11-2 and TRBJ2-7, with TRBD1 as a possible D gene (7 bases). CDR1 SGHAT and CDR2 FQNNGV come from the germline V gene. Trimming shortened V by 9 bases and J by 2 bases, and 26 bases separated the two germline ends. This CDR3 is built from 17 residues. The CDR3 sequence is CASGITGGGSWTYEQYF. CDR3 nucleotide sequence: TGTGCCAGTGGTATCACAGGAGGGGGCTCCTGGACCTACGAGCAGTACTTC.

This clonotype was seen many times. Since a much larger clone is just one base distant, this may be a read error. The rearrangement uses TRBV7-3 and TRBJ2-1; 8 nucleotides line up with TRBD1. The CDR3 totals 14 residues. The germline CDR1 and CDR2 sequences are SGHTA and FQGTGA. The trim removed 5 bases at V and 7 bases at J, leaving 7 bases unmatched. CDR3: CASSPWDRWNEQFF. In DNA form, the CDR3 reads TGTGCCAGCAGCCCGTGGGACAGGTGGAATGAGCAGTTCTTC.

A remark on this clonotype: It may be a read error: a sequence one base away is much more abundant. V is TRBV4-2 and J is TRBJ1-2; tentatively, D is TRBD1 (6 bases). The CDR3 is made up of 14 amino acids. CDR1 LGHNA and CDR2 YNFKEQ come from the germline V gene. The CDR3 sequence is CVSSQDTGRGGYTF. The CDR3, as DNA: TGTGTCAGCAGCCAAGATACAGGGCGAGGAGGCTACACCTTC.

As concerns this clonotype: The final CDR3 position lacks the conserved phenylalanine or tryptophan, pointing to a likely read error. The J gene is TRBJ1-1, the V gene TRBV25-1; perhaps TRBD1 as D (5 bases). The CDR3 extends over 14 amino acids. Germline assignment: CDR1 MGHDK and CDR2 SYGVNS. The CDR3: CAISEYIMGQRAFS. Here the CDR3 DNA reads TGTGCCATCAGTGAATATATTATGGGGCAGCGAGCTTTCTCT.

The gene calls are TRBV14 and TRBJ1-1; unclear D gene. Germline CDR1 reads SGHDN; CDR2 reads FVKESK. This CDR3 has 14 residues. The CDR3 region has the DNA TGTGTTATCAGCCCCCCGGGGATGAACACTGAAGCTTTCTTT. Translated, it gives CVISPPGMNTEAFF.

A note on this clonotype: Because the CDR3 is missing its conserved closing phenylalanine or tryptophan, this is likely a read error. This rearrangement joins TRBV11-2 to TRBJ1-1; TRBD1 aligns across 9 bases. This CDR3 spans 20 amino acids. The V and J ends lost 5 bases and 2 bases, in that order; junction bases with no gene match: 21. In germline, CDR1 is SGHAT, CDR2 FQNNGV. CDR3 DNA: TGTGCCAGCAGCGCTCGGGACAGGGTGCGCAAAAGGTGGAGTAACACTGAAGCTTTCTTA. The encoded protein is CASSARDRVRKRWSNTEAFL.

With respect to this clonotype: The CDR3 ends on some other residue instead of the conserved phenylalanine or tryptophan, so this is likely a read error. The chain has TRBV20-1 and TRBJ2-1; 9 bases map to TRBD2. Looked up from germline, CDR1 is DFQATT and CDR2 is SNEGSKA (reference sequence). With 3 bases clipped from V and 4 bases from J, the junction kept 13 bases outside the gene matches. The CDR3 is 17 residues long. The CDR3 sequence: CSASLASGTYRYNEQFS. The CDR3 DNA sequence: TGCAGTGCTAGTCTCGCTAGCGGGACGTATAGGTACAATGAGCAGTTCTCC.

Notes on this clonotype: At one boundary the junction diverges from the germline segment, which might be a read error. V gene TRBV4-3 combines with J gene TRBJ2-2; TRBD2 aligns across 13 bases. CDR3 length equals 19 residues. In germline, CDR1 is LGHNA, CDR2 YSLEER. The CDR3 bases are TGCGTCAGCAGCGTACTAGCGGGAGGGCCCAGTTCGAACATCGGGGAGCTGTTTTTT. Protein sequence: CVSSVLAGGPSSNIGELFF.

This clonotype has a count of ten or more. The chain links TRBV24-1 to TRBJ1-1; 9 bases map to TRBD1. The V gene's germline CDR1 is KGHDR and CDR2 SFDVKD. V was pared by 6 bases and J by 4 bases, with 5 bases of the junction left unmatched. CDR3 length: 14 residues. The CDR3: CATSSGTGSTEAFF. The CDR3 coding sequence is TGTGCCACCAGTTCCGGGACAGGGAGCACTGAAGCTTTCTTT.

Details on this clonotype: A junction end diverges from the germline sequence, so it may reflect a read error. The J gene is TRBJ2-2, the V gene TRBV11-3, with D possibly TRBD1 on 6 matching bases. CDR1 is SGHNT and CDR2 is YENEEA in the germline V gene. The CDR3 is 14 amino acids. In DNA form, the CDR3 reads TGTGCCAGCAGCGATCAGGGGAACACCGGGGAGCTCTTTTTT. Translated: CASSDQGNTGELFF.

Regarding this clonotype: The junction departs from germline at one end; a sequencing error may be responsible. V is TRBV7-9 and J is TRBJ2-5; a possible D gene is TRBD2 (5 bases). The germline CDR1 and CDR2 sequences are SEHNR and FQNEAQ (reference sequence). The CDR3 has 14 amino acids. The CDR3 DNA sequence: TGTGACAGCAGCCTCGGAGGTGGCCAAGAGAGCCAGTATTTC. It translates to CDSSLGGGQESQYF.

This clonotype appeared a single time. At one end the junction does not follow the germline gene, possibly because of a read error. The rearrangement uses TRBV6-5 and TRBJ2-5; 8 nucleotides align to TRBD1. From germline, CDR1 is MNHEY and CDR2 SVGAGI. The CDR3 runs to 13 residues. CDR3 DNA: TGTACCAGCAGTACCGTCAGGGGGCTGACCCATTACTTC. As protein: CTSSTVRGLTHYF.